Listed here are 16 T cell receptor beta chains from one sample, sequenced in a study of blood T cell repertoires in COVID-19. Generated by immunoSEQ multiplex PCR, the TCRdb table keeps only in-frame clones and is missing some. The sample has 250,000 or so clones; 75% to 90% are singletons. The sample was peripheral blood. The receptor source for this set is a woman aged 40 to 50 who had recovered from COVID-19.

This chain connects TRBV15 to TRBJ1-3, with D perhaps TRBD1 (6 bases). Germline assignment: CDR1 LNHNV and CDR2 YYDKDF (reference sequence). This CDR3 comprises 16 residues. V was pared by 0 bases and J by 2 bases, with 11 bases between. The DNA of the CDR3 is TGTGCCACCAGCAGAGAAACAGGGCCTCCTGGAAACACCATATATTTT. This gives the protein CATSRETGPPGNTIYF.

This sequence joins TRBV3-1 (or the pseudogene TRBV3-2) and TRBJ1-5, with D uncertain. In germline, CDR1 is LGHDT, CDR2 YNNKEL (reference sequence). Trimming stripped 9 bases from V and 6 bases from J, with 15 bases between. CDR3 length: 13 amino acids. The CDR3 DNA follows: TGTGCCAGGAACATGCAGGCCGCTCAGCCCCAGCATTTT. This encodes CARNMQAAQPQHF.

The V and J genes are TRBV6-1 and TRBJ2-3; 13 bases align to TRBD2. V was clipped by 4 bases and J by 2 bases; unmatched bases: 3. The CDR3 has 16 amino acids. Germline CDR1 and CDR2: MNHNS and SASEGT. In DNA, the CDR3 is TGTGCCAGCAGTGGACTAGCGGGGGGCCTCACAGATACGCAGTATTTT. It encodes CASSGLAGGLTDTQYF.

This clone was observed a few times. V usage is TRBV30 and J usage is TRBJ2-1; 10 bases map to TRBD2. Losses at the gene ends were 0 bases for V and 7 bases for J; bases not matched to a gene: 3. Germline assignment: CDR1 GTSNPN and CDR2 SVGIG (reference sequence). This CDR3 comprises 14 residues. In DNA form, the CDR3 reads TGTGCCTGGAGTGTAACTAGCGGGGTGAATGAGCAGTTCTTC. Residues: CAWSVTSGVNEQFF.

The J gene is TRBJ2-1, the V gene TRBV29-1; 13 bases line up with TRBD2. The CDR3 totals 14 residues. Unmatched junction bases numbered 11, after V lost 8 bases and J lost 10 bases. Germline-derived CDR1 and CDR2 are SQVTM and ANQGSEA. CDR3 residues: CSLSLAGGPHEQFF. Written as DNA, the CDR3 is TGCAGCCTATCACTAGCGGGAGGGCCCCACGAGCAGTTCTTC.

This chain links TRBV29-1 with TRBJ1-2; D gene unclear. V lost 6 bases, J lost 3 bases, and 14 bases lay in between. CDR3 length: 13 residues. In germline, CDR1 is SQVTM, CDR2 ANQGSEA. The CDR3 protein is CSVITPGDYGYTF. CDR3 sequence (DNA): TGCAGCGTCATAACCCCGGGAGACTATGGCTACACCTTC. The whole variable domain, filled in from reference TRBV29-1 and TRBJ1-2, reads SAVISQKPSRDICQRGTSLTIQCQVDSQVTMMFWYRQQPGQSLTLIATANQGSEATYESGFVIDKFPISRPNLTFSTLTVSNMSPEDSSIYLCSVITPGDYGYTFGSGTRLTVV.

The genes are TRBV2 and TRBJ2-7; the D gene is possibly TRBD1 (6 bases). There are 16 residues in the CDR3. The V gene's germline CDR1 is SNHLY and CDR2 FYNNEI. Trimming shortened V by 4 bases and J by 4 bases, and 20 bases separated the two germline ends. The CDR3 is CASSGGRDRAYYEQYF. In nucleotides, the CDR3 is TGTGCCAGCAGTGGGGGGCGAGACAGAGCCTATTACGAGCAGTACTTC.

This chain joins TRBV5-1 and TRBJ2-5, with TRBD1 identical over 7 bases. J lost 3 bases, V lost 2 bases, and 1 base had no gene match. Germline V gives CDR1 SGHRS, CDR2 YFSETQ. CDR3 size: 13 residues. Here the CDR3 reads CASSLTGEETQYF. The CDR3 nucleotides are TGCGCCAGCAGCTTAACAGGGGAAGAGACCCAGTACTTC.

This rearrangement joins TRBV13 to TRBJ2-7; TRBD1 agrees at 7 bases. Germline CDR1 PRHDT, CDR2 FYEKMQ (reference sequence). V dropped 3 bases and J dropped 2; count of bases not matched to a gene: 4. The CDR3 totals 14 residues. CDR3 sequence (DNA): TGTGCCAGCAGCTTTGGACAGGCCCCCTACGAGCAGTACGTC. This gives the protein CASSFGQAPYEQYV.

V gene TRBV9 combines with J gene TRBJ2-2; D unclear. V dropped 5 bases and J dropped 1 base, with 9 bases sitting between them. CDR3 length: 14 amino acids. Germline values: CDR1 SGDLS, CDR2 YYNGEE. Here the CDR3 reads CASSSRVNTGELFF. The CDR3 region has the DNA TGTGCCAGCAGTTCCCGGGTGAACACCGGGGAGCTGTTTTTT. The full variable domain, in which reference TRBV9 and TRBJ2-2 provide the parts outside the CDR3, is DSGVTQTPKHLITATGQRVTLRCSPRSGDLSVYWYQQSLDQGLQFLIQYYNGEERAKGNILERFSAQQFPDLHSELNLSSLELGDSALYFCASSSRVNTGELFFGEGSRLTVL.

This chain joins TRBV25-1 and TRBJ2-1; 9 bases are shared with TRBD2. The CDR3 has 15 amino acids. Germline trimming cut 7 bases from V and 2 bases from J; bases unmatched to any gene: 6. From germline, CDR1 is MGHDK and CDR2 SYGVNS. The CDR3 region is CASIETSGAYNEQFF. The CDR3 DNA reads TGTGCCAGCATCGAGACTAGCGGAGCCTACAATGAGCAGTTCTTC.

The chain employs TRBV21-1 and TRBJ2-5; TRBD1 was called by the table and not checked on the DNA. TRBV21-1 is designated a pseudogene. The CDR3 extends over 16 amino acids. This chain's CDR3 is CASSKAKTGPQETQYF. CDR3 DNA sequence: TGTGCCAGCAGCAAAGCTAAGACAGGACCTCAAGAGACCCAGTACTTC.

The chain has TRBV12-3 or TRBV12-4 and TRBJ1-5, with D unclear. This CDR3 region has 13 residues. The V gene lost 1 base and the J gene lost 7 bases, with 8 bases spanning the gap. The CDR3 nucleotides read TGTGCCAGCAGTTTAGACAGTAACCAGCCCCAGCATTTT. Its translation: CASSLDSNQPQHF.

This rearrangement joins TRBV6-5 to TRBJ1-2; maybe TRBD1 (6 bases). Trimming removed 6 bases at V and 8 bases at J, with 19 bases between. The CDR3 runs to 14 residues. Germline lookup yields CDR1 MNHEY and CDR2 SVGAGI. The DNA for the CDR3 is TGTGCCAGCAGCAACCCGGGGGGGGCAGGGGGCTACACCTTC. This gives the protein CASSNPGGAGGYTF.

This sequence joins TRBV7-9 and TRBJ1-1; D may be TRBD1 (5 bases). The CDR3 has 16 residues. The V gene lost 5 bases and the J gene lost 0 bases, with 16 bases spanning the gap. From germline, CDR1 is SEHNR and CDR2 FQNEAQ (reference sequence). The CDR3 protein is CASSPIPGVVNTEAFF. The CDR3 region has the DNA TGTGCCAGCAGCCCGATACCGGGGGTGGTGAACACTGAAGCTTTCTTT. The full variable domain, rest sourced from reference TRBV7-9 and TRBJ1-1, is DTGVSQNPRHKITKRGQNVTFRCDPISEHNRLYWYRQTLGQGPEFLTYFQNEAQLEKSRLLSDRFSAERPKGSFSTLEIQRTEQGDSAMYLCASSPIPGVVNTEAFFGQGTRLTVV.

The J gene is TRBJ2-3, the V gene TRBV4-1; TRBD1 matches 7 bases. The CDR3 runs 13 residues. The junction had 3 bases not matched to a gene; V was cut back by 2 bases and J by 7 bases. The V gene's germline CDR1 is MGHRA and CDR2 YSYEKL. CDR3 residues: CASSQPGGHTQYF. DNA of the CDR3: TGCGCCAGCAGCCAACCAGGGGGACATACGCAGTATTTT.